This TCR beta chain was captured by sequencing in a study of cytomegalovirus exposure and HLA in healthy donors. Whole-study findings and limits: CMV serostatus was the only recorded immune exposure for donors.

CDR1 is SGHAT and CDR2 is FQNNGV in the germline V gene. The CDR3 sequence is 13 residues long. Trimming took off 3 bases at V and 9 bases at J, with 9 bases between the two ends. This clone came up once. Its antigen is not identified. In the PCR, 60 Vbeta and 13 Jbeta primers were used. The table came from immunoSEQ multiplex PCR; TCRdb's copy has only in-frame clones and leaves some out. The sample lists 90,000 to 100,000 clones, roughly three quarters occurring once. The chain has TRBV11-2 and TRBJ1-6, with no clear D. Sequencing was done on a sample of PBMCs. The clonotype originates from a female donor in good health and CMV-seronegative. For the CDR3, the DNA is TGTGCCAGCAGCTTCATCGGGGTTTCACCCCTCCACTTT. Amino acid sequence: CASSFIGVSPLHF.